The 7 T cell receptor beta chains presented below share a single source sample, sequenced in a study of T-cell reconstitution after alpha-beta-depleted transplantation in children. Unique molecular identifiers were used in preparing the TCRbeta library. MiXCR, run by TCRdb on the PCR reads, gives a single entry per CDR3 protein. This table holds about 400,000 distinct CDR3 sequences, about a fifth found once. This specimen consisted of PBMCs from the stem cell graft donor, obtained from the stem cell graft. The receptors shown here come from a human donor who donated a stem cell graft to a child with acute myeloid leukemia.

This clonotype appeared many times. This chain uses TRBV15 with TRBJ2-7, with 8 bases matching TRBD2. The CDR3 has 15 amino acids. Trimming removed 1 base from V and 2 bases from J; junction bases left unmatched: 4. In germline, CDR1 is LNHNV, CDR2 YYDKDF (reference sequence). The CDR3 sequence is CATSRGVAGTYEQYF. The CDR3 DNA sequence: TGTGCCACCAGCAGAGGGGTAGCGGGAACCTACGAGCAGTACTTC.

The chain is built from TRBV6-1 and TRBJ2-1; no firm D call. This CDR3 is 14 amino acids long. V shed 1 base and J shed 7 bases, with 11 bases lying between them. Germline assignment: CDR1 MNHNS and CDR2 SASEGT. CDR3 DNA: TGTGCCAGCAGTGAAGATCCCTCCTGGAATGAGCAGTTCTTC. Encoded protein: CASSEDPSWNEQFF.

This clonotype was found many times. The chain links TRBV3-1 to TRBJ1-1; a possible D gene is TRBD1 (5 bases). The CDR3 contains 14 residues. Germline values: CDR1 LGHDT, CDR2 YNNKEL (reference sequence). Trimming pared 4 bases from V and 4 bases from J, leaving 13 bases between. Here the CDR3 DNA reads TGTGCCAGCAGCCCGGGGGGAGAGGTCACTGAAGCTTTCTTT. It specifies CASSPGGEVTEAFF. The complete variable domain, with remaining parts taken from reference TRBV3-1 and TRBJ1-1, reads DTAVSQTPKYLVTQMGNDKSIKCEQNLGHDTMYWYKQDSKKFLKIMFSYNNKELIINETVPNRFSPKSPDKAHLNLHINSLELGDSAVYFCASSPGGEVTEAFFGQGTRLTVV.

The chain has TRBV12-3 or TRBV12-4 and TRBJ2-7, with D unresolved. V lost 3 bases and J 1 base, leaving 10 bases between the germline ends. The CDR3 is 14 residues long. This CDR3 is CASSFAGRSYEQYF. DNA for the CDR3: TGTGCCAGCAGTTTCGCAGGTAGATCCTACGAGCAGTACTTC.

CDR3 in amino acids: CASSLSGRFYGYTF. The CDR3 DNA follows: TGTGCCAGCAGTTTAAGTGGCAGGTTCTATGGCTACACCTTC. The J gene is TRBJ1-2, the V gene TRBV28; no definite D call. This CDR3 has 14 amino acids. Germline V gene data show CDR1 as MDHEN and CDR2 as SYDVKM. V lost 2 bases to trimming and J lost 4 bases, with 11 bases between them.

This clonotype was seen repeatedly, ten times or more. The V gene is TRBV29-1, the J gene TRBJ2-7; 7 bases agree with TRBD1. CDR1 is SQVTM and CDR2 is ANQGSEA in the germline V gene. Trimming cost V 2 bases and J 2 bases; bases outside gene matches: 3. This CDR3 has 13 residues. CDR3 sequence reads: CSVERDSTYEQYF. As DNA, the CDR3 is TGCAGCGTTGAACGGGACAGCACCTACGAGCAGTACTTC.

This clonotype was seen ten or more times. This chain uses TRBV20-1 with TRBJ2-1; D call uncertain. Looked up from germline, CDR1 is DFQATT and CDR2 is SNEGSKA (reference sequence). This CDR3 is 14 amino acids long. Trimming took off 4 bases at V and 8 bases at J, with 18 bases between the two ends. The CDR3 nucleotides are TGCAGTGCTAACGTCGGACCTATGGGCGATGAGCAGTTCTTC. Protein: CSANVGPMGDEQFF.